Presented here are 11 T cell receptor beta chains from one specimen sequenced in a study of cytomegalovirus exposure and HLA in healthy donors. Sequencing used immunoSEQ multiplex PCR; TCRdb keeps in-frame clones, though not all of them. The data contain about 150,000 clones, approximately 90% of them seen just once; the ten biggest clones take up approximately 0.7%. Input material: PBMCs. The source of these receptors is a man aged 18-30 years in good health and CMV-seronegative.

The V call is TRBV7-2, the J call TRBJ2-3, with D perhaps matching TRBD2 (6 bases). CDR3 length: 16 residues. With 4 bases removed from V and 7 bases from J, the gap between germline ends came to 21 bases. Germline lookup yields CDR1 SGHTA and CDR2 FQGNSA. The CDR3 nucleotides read TGTGCCAGCAGCTCACCTCCGGGCAGGAGGGCTAATACGCAGTATTTT. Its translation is CASSSPPGRRANTQYF.

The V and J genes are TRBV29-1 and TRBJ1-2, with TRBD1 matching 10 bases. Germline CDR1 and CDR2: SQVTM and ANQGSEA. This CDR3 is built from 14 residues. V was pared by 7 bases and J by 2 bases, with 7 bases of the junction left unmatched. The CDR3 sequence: CSAKLGQGNYGYTF. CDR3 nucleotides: TGCAGCGCCAAACTGGGACAGGGGAACTATGGCTACACCTTC.

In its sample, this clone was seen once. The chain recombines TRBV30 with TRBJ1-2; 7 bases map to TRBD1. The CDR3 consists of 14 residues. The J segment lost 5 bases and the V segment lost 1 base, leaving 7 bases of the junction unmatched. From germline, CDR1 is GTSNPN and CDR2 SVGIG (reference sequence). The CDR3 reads CAWSGDRLRYGYTF. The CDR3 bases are TGTGCCTGGAGTGGGGACAGACTAAGATATGGCTACACCTTC.

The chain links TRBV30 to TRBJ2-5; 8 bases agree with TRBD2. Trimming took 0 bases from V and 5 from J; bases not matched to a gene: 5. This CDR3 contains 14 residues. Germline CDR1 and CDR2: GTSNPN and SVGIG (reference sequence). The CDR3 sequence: CAWSVGLALETQYF. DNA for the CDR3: TGTGCCTGGAGTGTAGGACTAGCTCTGGAGACCCAGTACTTC.

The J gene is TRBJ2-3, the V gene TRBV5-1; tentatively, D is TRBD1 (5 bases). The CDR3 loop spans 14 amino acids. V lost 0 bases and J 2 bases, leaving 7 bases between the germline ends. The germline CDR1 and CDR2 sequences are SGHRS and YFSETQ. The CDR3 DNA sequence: TGCGCCAGCAGCTTGGGACAGTACACAGATACGCAGTATTTT. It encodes CASSLGQYTDTQYF.

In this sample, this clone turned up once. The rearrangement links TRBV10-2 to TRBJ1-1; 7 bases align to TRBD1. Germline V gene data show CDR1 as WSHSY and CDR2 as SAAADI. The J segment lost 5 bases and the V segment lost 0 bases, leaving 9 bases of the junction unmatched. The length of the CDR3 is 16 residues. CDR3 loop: CASSESPEGARTEAFF. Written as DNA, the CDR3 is TGCGCCAGCAGTGAGTCTCCCGAGGGGGCCAGGACTGAAGCTTTCTTT.

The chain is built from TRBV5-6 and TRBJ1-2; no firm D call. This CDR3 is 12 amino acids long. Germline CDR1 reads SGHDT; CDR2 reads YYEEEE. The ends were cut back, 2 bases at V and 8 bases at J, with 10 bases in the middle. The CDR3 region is CASSLPRWGYTF. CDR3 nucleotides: TGTGCCAGCAGCTTACCGAGGTGGGGCTACACCTTC.

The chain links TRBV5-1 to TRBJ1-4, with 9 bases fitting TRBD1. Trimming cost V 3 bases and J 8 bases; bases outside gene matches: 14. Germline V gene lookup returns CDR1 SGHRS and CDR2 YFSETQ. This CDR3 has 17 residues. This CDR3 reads CASSSPRQGGSGEKLFF. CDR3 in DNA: TGCGCCAGCAGCTCGCCCCGACAGGGGGGGTCGGGGGAAAAACTGTTTTTT.

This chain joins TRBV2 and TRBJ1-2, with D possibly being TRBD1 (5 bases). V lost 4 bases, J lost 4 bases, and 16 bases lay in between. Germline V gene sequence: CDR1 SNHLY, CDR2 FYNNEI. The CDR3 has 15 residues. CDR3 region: CASSAGSRTSYGYTF. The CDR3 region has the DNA TGTGCCAGCAGTGCAGGGTCTAGGACCAGCTATGGCTACACCTTC.

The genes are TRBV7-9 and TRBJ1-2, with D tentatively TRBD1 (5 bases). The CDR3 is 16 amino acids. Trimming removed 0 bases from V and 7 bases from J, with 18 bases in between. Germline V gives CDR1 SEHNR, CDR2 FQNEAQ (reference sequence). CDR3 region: CASSLAPGQGVGGYTF. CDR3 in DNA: TGTGCCAGCAGCTTAGCCCCTGGGCAGGGTGTAGGTGGCTACACCTTC.

The CDR3 region has the DNA TGTGCCAGTAGTACCCGGGACAGCCTCTATGGCTACACCTTC. This translates into CASSTRDSLYGYTF. The rearrangement joins TRBV19 to TRBJ1-2, with 7 bases lining up with TRBD1. CDR3 length: 14 residues. Germline V gene data show CDR1 as LNHDA and CDR2 as SQIVND (reference sequence). The V segment lost 4 bases and the J segment 4 bases; nucleotides outside the gene matches: 6.